This T cell receptor beta chain was identified in a study of cytomegalovirus exposure and HLA in healthy donors. General study results and limits: A later analysis found common viral pathogens apparently linked to several of the most significant clusters. In vitro work confirmed that a few CMV-associated chains recognize CMV antigens. Published work reported that the classifier diagnosed cytomegalovirus status with high specificity and sensitivity. Later analysis identified a missense DCLRE1C variant that was linked to TCR beta V- and J-gene trimming.

There are 14 residues in the CDR3. J was trimmed by 7 bases and V by 5 bases; bases with no gene match: 5. Germline loops: CDR1 SEHNR, CDR2 FQNEAQ (reference sequence). The primer mix had 60 Vbeta and 13 Jbeta primers. Measured with immunoSEQ multiplex PCR; TCRdb has only the in-frame clones, and not every one. There are some 120,000 clones in the sample; 72% occur only once, and less than 5% lies in the top ten. This clone showed up just a few times. The antigen is unknown. The sequenced material came from PBMCs. The receptor was derived from a man aged 25-40 years in good health and CMV-seronegative. The chain links TRBV7-9 to TRBJ2-2; TRBD1 matches 9 bases. CDR3 bases: TGTGCCAGCAGCCGGACAGGGGAGGTCGGGGAGCTGTTTTTT. As protein: CASSRTGEVGELFF.